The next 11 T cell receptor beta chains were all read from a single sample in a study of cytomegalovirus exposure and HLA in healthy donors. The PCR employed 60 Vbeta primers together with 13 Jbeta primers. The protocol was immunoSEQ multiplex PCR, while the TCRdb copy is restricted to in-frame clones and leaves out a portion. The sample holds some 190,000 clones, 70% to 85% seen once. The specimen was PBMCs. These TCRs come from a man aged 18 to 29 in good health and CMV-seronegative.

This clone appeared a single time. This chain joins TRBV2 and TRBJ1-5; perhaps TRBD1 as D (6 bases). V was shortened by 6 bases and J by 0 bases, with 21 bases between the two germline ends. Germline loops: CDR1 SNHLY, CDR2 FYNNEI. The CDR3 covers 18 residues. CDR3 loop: CASSPRDTYYRSNQPQHF. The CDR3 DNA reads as TGTGCCAGCAGCCCAAGGGACACGTACTATCGTAGCAATCAGCCCCAGCATTTT.

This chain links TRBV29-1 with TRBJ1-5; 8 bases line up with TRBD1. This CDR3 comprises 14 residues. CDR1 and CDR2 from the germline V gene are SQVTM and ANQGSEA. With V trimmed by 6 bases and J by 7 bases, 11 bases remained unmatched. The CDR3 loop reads CSVLPRDRTQPQHF. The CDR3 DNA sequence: TGCAGCGTCCTCCCCCGGGACAGGACCCAGCCCCAGCATTTT.

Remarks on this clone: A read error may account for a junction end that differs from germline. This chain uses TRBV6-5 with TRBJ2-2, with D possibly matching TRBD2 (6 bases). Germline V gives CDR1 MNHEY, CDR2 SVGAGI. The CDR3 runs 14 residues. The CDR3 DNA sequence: TGTACCAGCAGTACCGGGGGTCGCACCGGGGAGCTGTTTTTT. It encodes CTSSTGGRTGELFF.

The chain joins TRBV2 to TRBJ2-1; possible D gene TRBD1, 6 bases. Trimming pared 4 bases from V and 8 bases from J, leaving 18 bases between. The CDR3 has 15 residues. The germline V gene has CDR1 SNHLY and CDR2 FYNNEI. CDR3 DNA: TGTGCCAGCAGTGTTACAGGGCAGTTTAACGATGAGCAGTTCTTC. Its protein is CASSVTGQFNDEQFF.

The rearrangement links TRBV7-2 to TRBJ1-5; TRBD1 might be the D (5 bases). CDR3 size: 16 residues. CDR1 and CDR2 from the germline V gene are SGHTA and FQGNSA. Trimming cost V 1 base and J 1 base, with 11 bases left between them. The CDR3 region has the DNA TGTGCCAGCAGCTTAGGTCAGGGTACGAGCAATCAGCCCCAGCATTTT. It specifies CASSLGQGTSNQPQHF.

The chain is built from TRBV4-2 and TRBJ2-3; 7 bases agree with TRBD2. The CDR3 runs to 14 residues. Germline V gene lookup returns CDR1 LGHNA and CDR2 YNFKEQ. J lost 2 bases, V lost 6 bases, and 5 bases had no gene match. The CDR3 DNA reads TGTGCCAGCAGGCGGGAGCGGTTCACAGATACGCAGTATTTT. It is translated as CASRRERFTDTQYF.

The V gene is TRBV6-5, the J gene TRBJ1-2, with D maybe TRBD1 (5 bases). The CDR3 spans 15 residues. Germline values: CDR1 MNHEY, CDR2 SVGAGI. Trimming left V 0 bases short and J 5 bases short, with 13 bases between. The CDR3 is CASSYSPQTEYGYTF. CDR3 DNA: TGTGCCAGCAGTTACTCGCCCCAGACAGAGTATGGCTACACCTTC.

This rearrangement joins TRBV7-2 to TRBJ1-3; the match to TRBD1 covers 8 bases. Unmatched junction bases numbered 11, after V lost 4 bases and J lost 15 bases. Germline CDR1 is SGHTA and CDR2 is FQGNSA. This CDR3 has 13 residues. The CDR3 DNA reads TGTGCCAGCAGCTCAGATCCGGGACAGGCCCCATATTTT. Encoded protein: CASSSDPGQAPYF.

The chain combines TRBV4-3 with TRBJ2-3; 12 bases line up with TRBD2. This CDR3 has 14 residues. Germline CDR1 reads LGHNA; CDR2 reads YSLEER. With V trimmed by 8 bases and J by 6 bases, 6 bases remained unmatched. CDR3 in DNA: TGCGCCAGCTCCCTAGCGGGGGGGCGGGATACGCAGTATTTT. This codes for CASSLAGGRDTQYF.

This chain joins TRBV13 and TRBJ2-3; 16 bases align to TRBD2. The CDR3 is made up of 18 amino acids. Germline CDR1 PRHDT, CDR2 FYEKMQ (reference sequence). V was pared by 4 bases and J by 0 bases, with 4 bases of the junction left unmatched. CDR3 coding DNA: TGTGCCAGCAGCTCTGGGACTAGCGGGGGGGATAGCACAGATACGCAGTATTTT. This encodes CASSSGTSGGDSTDTQYF.

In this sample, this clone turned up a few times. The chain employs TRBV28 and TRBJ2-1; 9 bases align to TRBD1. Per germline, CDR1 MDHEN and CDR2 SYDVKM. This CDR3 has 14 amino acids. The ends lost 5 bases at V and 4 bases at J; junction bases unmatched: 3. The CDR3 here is CASSTGTGYNEQFF. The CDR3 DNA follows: TGTGCCAGCAGTACCGGGACAGGGTACAATGAGCAGTTCTTC.